A selection of T cell receptor beta chains follows, all from one sample in a study of blood T cell repertoires in COVID-19. The method was immunoSEQ multiplex PCR; TCRdb's version includes in-frame clones alone and lacks a portion of them. The repertoire holds 80,000 to 130,000 clones, around 85% seen once, with roughly 2.6% in the top ten. Sequencing input: PBMCs or T cells enriched from blood (not recorded which). All receptors come from a woman in her forties or fifties who had recovered from COVID-19. Each CDR3 is given with its conserved first and last residue. D genes are given only for firm matches. A row's size may be missing; if present it is once, few, many or a size class.

abundance: .; d_gene: .; j_gene: TRBJ1-6; v_gene: TRBV28; CDR3nt: TGTGCCAGCAGCCAAATGGACAGATATAATTCACCCCTCCACTTT; CDR3aa: CASSQMDRYNSPLHF
abundance: .; d_gene: .; j_gene: TRBJ1-6; v_gene: TRBV2; CDR3nt: TGTGCCAGCAGTGAAGCCCGGGGTTATTCACCCCTCCACTTT; CDR3aa: CASSEARGYSPLHF
abundance: .; d_gene: .; j_gene: TRBJ2-3; v_gene: TRBV5-6; CDR3nt: TGTGCCAGCAGCTTGTGGAGTAGCGCCCAGCGCACAGATACGCAGTATTTT; CDR3aa: CASSLWSSAQRTDTQYF
abundance: .; d_gene: TRBD1; j_gene: TRBJ1-2; v_gene: TRBV3-1/TRBV3-2; CDR3nt: TGTGCCAGCAGCCAGACAGGGAAGAGGTACGGCTACACCTTC; CDR3aa: CASSQTGKRYGYTF
abundance: .; d_gene: .; j_gene: TRBJ2-1; v_gene: TRBV19; CDR3nt: TGTGCCAGTTCTGGAGGGGTGTTCTACAATGAGCAGTTCTTC; CDR3aa: CASSGGVFYNEQFF
abundance: .; d_gene: .; j_gene: TRBJ1-6; v_gene: TRBV18; CDR3nt: TGTGCCAGCTCACCACGGGCAGAAGTAGGATCACCCCTCCACTTT; CDR3aa: CASSPRAEVGSPLHF
abundance: .; d_gene: .; j_gene: TRBJ2-3; v_gene: TRBV6-2/TRBV6-3; CDR3nt: TGTGCCAGCAGTTACCGGGTAGCACGGGATACGCAGTATTTT; CDR3aa: CASSYRVARDTQYF
abundance: .; d_gene: .; j_gene: TRBJ1-1; v_gene: TRBV5-1; CDR3nt: TGCGCCAGCAGCTTCGGGGGTCCTAACACTGAAGCTTTCTTT; CDR3aa: CASSFGGPNTEAFF
abundance: .; d_gene: .; j_gene: TRBJ1-4; v_gene: TRBV5-5; CDR3nt: TGTGCCAGCAGCTTTGTACAGTCTGAAAAACTGTTTTTT; CDR3aa: CASSFVQSEKLFF
abundance: .; d_gene: TRBD1; j_gene: TRBJ1-6; v_gene: TRBV25-1; CDR3nt: TGTTCCCGGACAGGGTTCTCCATCCGCCATAATTCACCCCTCCACTTT; CDR3aa: CSRTGFSIRHNSPLHF
abundance: .; d_gene: .; j_gene: TRBJ2-7; v_gene: TRBV28; CDR3nt: TGTGCCAGCAGTCCCCAGGGGTACGAGCAGTACTTC; CDR3aa: CASSPQGYEQYF
abundance: .; d_gene: TRBD1; j_gene: TRBJ1-5; v_gene: TRBV27; CDR3nt: TGTGCCAGCAGTTTTTCCCGGGACAGCCTGAATCAGCCCCAGCATTTT; CDR3aa: CASSFSRDSLNQPQHF
abundance: .; d_gene: .; j_gene: TRBJ2-5; v_gene: TRBV6-5; CDR3nt: TGTGCCAGCAGTTACTCTCGCGGGATGGAGACCCAGTACTTC; CDR3aa: CASSYSRGMETQYF
abundance: few; d_gene: .; j_gene: TRBJ2-2; v_gene: TRBV9; CDR3nt: TGTGCCAGCAGCGTAGGGTTTAGTGCCGGGGAGCTGTTTTTT; CDR3aa: CASSVGFSAGELFF
abundance: .; d_gene: .; j_gene: TRBJ1-1; v_gene: TRBV28; CDR3nt: TGTGCCAGCAGGCCTGCAGGGAGGGACACTGAAGCTTTCTTT; CDR3aa: CASRPAGRDTEAFF
abundance: .; d_gene: TRBD1; j_gene: TRBJ2-1; v_gene: TRBV29-1; CDR3nt: TGCAGCGTTCGGCCAGGGGGCTACAATGAGCAGTTCTTC; CDR3aa: CSVRPGGYNEQFF
abundance: few; d_gene: TRBD1; j_gene: TRBJ2-7; v_gene: TRBV5-1; CDR3nt: TGCGCCAGCAGCCGAACAGGGGACGTCTACGAGCAGTACTTC; CDR3aa: CASSRTGDVYEQYF
abundance: .; d_gene: .; j_gene: TRBJ1-4; v_gene: TRBV24-1; CDR3nt: TGTGCCACCAGTGATCCGAAGACAGGAGACGAAAAACTGTTTTTT; CDR3aa: CATSDPKTGDEKLFF
abundance: few; d_gene: .; j_gene: TRBJ2-3; v_gene: TRBV3-1/TRBV3-2; CDR3nt: TGTGCCAGCAGCGGTAGGGGGACAGATACGCAGTATTTT; CDR3aa: CASSGRGTDTQYF
abundance: .; d_gene: TRBD2; j_gene: TRBJ2-5; v_gene: TRBV11-2; CDR3nt: TGTGCCAGCAGCTTTCTCGTAGCGGGGGGGCGGGAGACCCAGTACTTC; CDR3aa: CASSFLVAGGRETQYF
abundance: .; d_gene: .; j_gene: TRBJ1-5; v_gene: TRBV13; CDR3nt: TGTGCCAGCAGCTATGGACGGGAAGTGGAGTCCCAGCATTTT; CDR3aa: CASSYGREVESQHF
abundance: .; d_gene: TRBD1; j_gene: TRBJ2-6; v_gene: TRBV3-1/TRBV3-2; CDR3nt: TGTGCCAGCAGCCAAGGAGGGGGCCGTTTGTCCGGGGCCAACGTCCTGACTTTC; CDR3aa: CASSQGGGRLSGANVLTF
abundance: .; d_gene: .; j_gene: TRBJ1-2; v_gene: TRBV27; CDR3nt: TGTGCCAGCGGAAGGGGTTTTGGGTATGGCTACACCTTC; CDR3aa: CASGRGFGYGYTF
abundance: once; d_gene: .; j_gene: TRBJ2-5; v_gene: TRBV7-3; CDR3nt: TGTGCCAGCAGCTTAATCCCAGGGGTGTCGGAGACCCAGTACTTC; CDR3aa: CASSLIPGVSETQYF
abundance: once; d_gene: .; j_gene: TRBJ2-3; v_gene: TRBV30; CDR3nt: TGTGCCTGGAGTGTTGCCCACGGGACAAATACGCAGTATTTT; CDR3aa: CAWSVAHGTNTQYF
abundance: .; d_gene: .; j_gene: TRBJ2-5; v_gene: TRBV7-2; CDR3nt: TGTGCCAGCAGCTTAGATGATATGTCAGGGGTATCCCAGTACTTC; CDR3aa: CASSLDDMSGVSQYF
abundance: .; d_gene: TRBD1; j_gene: TRBJ1-4; v_gene: TRBV27; CDR3nt: TGTGCCAGCGGGTACCTATCAACAGGGGGGAATGAAAAACTGTTTTTT; CDR3aa: CASGYLSTGGNEKLFF
abundance: .; d_gene: TRBD1; j_gene: TRBJ1-2; v_gene: TRBV9; CDR3nt: TGTGCCAGCAGCGTAGGAATGGGACAGGGCTATGGCTACACCTTC; CDR3aa: CASSVGMGQGYGYTF
abundance: .; d_gene: .; j_gene: TRBJ2-3; v_gene: TRBV21-1; CDR3nt: TGTGCCAGCAGCAGTTTGGCTGGGCCTAGCACAGATACGCAGTATTTT; CDR3aa: CASSSLAGPSTDTQYF
abundance: .; d_gene: .; j_gene: TRBJ2-2; v_gene: TRBV5-1; CDR3nt: TGCGCCAGCAGCCCAGGGGACACCGGGGAGCTGTTTTTT; CDR3aa: CASSPGDTGELFF
abundance: .; d_gene: TRBD2; j_gene: TRBJ2-5; v_gene: TRBV27; CDR3nt: TGTGCCAGCAATGAGAATAGCGGGAAAGTGGAGACCCAGTACTTC; CDR3aa: CASNENSGKVETQYF
abundance: .; d_gene: .; j_gene: TRBJ1-1; v_gene: TRBV9; CDR3nt: TGTGCCAGCAGCGCCGTAGTGAACACTGAAGCTTTCTTT; CDR3aa: CASSAVVNTEAFF
abundance: .; d_gene: TRBD2; j_gene: TRBJ2-7; v_gene: TRBV5-1; CDR3nt: TGCGCCAGCAGAACCGGGACTACCATCTACGAGCAGTACTTC; CDR3aa: CASRTGTTIYEQYF
abundance: .; d_gene: .; j_gene: TRBJ2-5; v_gene: TRBV2; CDR3nt: TGTGCCAGCAGTGAAGGGCAGGTGTTGGGAGAGACCCAGTACTTC; CDR3aa: CASSEGQVLGETQYF
abundance: .; d_gene: .; j_gene: TRBJ1-5; v_gene: TRBV6-1; CDR3nt: TGTGCCAGCAGTGAAGTCGGGGTTGGTCAGCCCCAGCATTTT; CDR3aa: CASSEVGVGQPQHF
abundance: medium-sized; d_gene: TRBD2; j_gene: TRBJ2-3; v_gene: TRBV6-4; CDR3nt: TGTGCCAGCAGTGACGGGACTAGCGGGGGGGCAGATACGCAGTATTTT; CDR3aa: CASSDGTSGGADTQYF
abundance: once; d_gene: TRBD2; j_gene: TRBJ2-1; v_gene: TRBV18; CDR3nt: TGTGCCAGCTCATCGCGACTAGCGAGACTTAACAATGAGCAGTTCTTC; CDR3aa: CASSSRLARLNNEQFF
abundance: .; d_gene: TRBD2; j_gene: TRBJ2-1; v_gene: TRBV28; CDR3nt: TGTGCCAGCAGTTTATCCCTAGCGGGACGCTACAATGAGCAGTTCTTC; CDR3aa: CASSLSLAGRYNEQFF
abundance: .; d_gene: TRBD2; j_gene: TRBJ2-5; v_gene: TRBV27; CDR3nt: TGTGCCAGCAGTCCCCGACCCTTCACTAGCGGGGGGGCCTTCGGTAGTTTTGAGACCCAGTACTTC; CDR3aa: CASSPRPFTSGGAFGSFETQYF
abundance: few; d_gene: .; j_gene: TRBJ1-1; v_gene: TRBV6-5; CDR3nt: TGTGCCAGCAGTTACTCGCTGACTGGCACTGAAGCTTTCTTT; CDR3aa: CASSYSLTGTEAFF
abundance: .; d_gene: TRBD2; j_gene: TRBJ2-1; v_gene: TRBV5-4; CDR3nt: TGTGCCAGCAGCTCTCCTAGCGGGGGGGCCTACAATGAGCAGTTCTTC; CDR3aa: CASSSPSGGAYNEQFF
abundance: .; d_gene: .; j_gene: TRBJ1-4; v_gene: TRBV28; CDR3nt: TGTGCCAGCAGTTTCAGGAGGAGTAGTGAAAAACTGTTTTTT; CDR3aa: CASSFRRSSEKLFF
abundance: .; d_gene: .; j_gene: TRBJ2-1; v_gene: TRBV5-4; CDR3nt: TGTGCCAGCAGCCTCTCGGCTTGGCGGATCGGCGATGAGCAGTTCTTC; CDR3aa: CASSLSAWRIGDEQFF
abundance: .; d_gene: TRBD1; j_gene: TRBJ1-6; v_gene: TRBV5-4; CDR3nt: TGTGCCAGCAGCTTCGACAGGGGAGGCTCACCCCTCCACTTT; CDR3aa: CASSFDRGGSPLHF
abundance: .; d_gene: .; j_gene: TRBJ1-5; v_gene: TRBV28; CDR3nt: TGTGCCAGCAGTTCAGCGTATAGCAATCAGCCCCAGCATTTT; CDR3aa: CASSSAYSNQPQHF
abundance: .; d_gene: .; j_gene: TRBJ2-1; v_gene: TRBV3-1/TRBV3-2; CDR3nt: TGTGCCAGCAGCCAAGGGGCGGCACTGGACTTCGGCAAGGATGAGCAGTTCTTC; CDR3aa: CASSQGAALDFGKDEQFF
abundance: .; d_gene: TRBD1; j_gene: TRBJ1-1; v_gene: TRBV5-1; CDR3nt: TGCGCCAGCAGCCCGACAGGGTACACTGAAGCTTTCTTT; CDR3aa: CASSPTGYTEAFF
abundance: .; d_gene: TRBD1; j_gene: TRBJ2-2; v_gene: TRBV27; CDR3nt: TGTGCCAGCAGTTTATCACAGGGGGTTAACACCGGGGAGCTGTTTTTT; CDR3aa: CASSLSQGVNTGELFF
abundance: .; d_gene: TRBD1; j_gene: TRBJ2-7; v_gene: TRBV5-6; CDR3nt: TGTGCCAGCAGCTTGATAGGACAGGGGACCTACGAGCAGTACTTC; CDR3aa: CASSLIGQGTYEQYF
abundance: .; d_gene: TRBD2; j_gene: TRBJ2-7; v_gene: TRBV10-3; CDR3nt: TGTGCCATCAGTGAGTCCCCCGTTAGGCTAGCGGCCTCCTACGAGCAGTACTTC; CDR3aa: CAISESPVRLAASYEQYF
abundance: .; d_gene: .; j_gene: TRBJ1-2; v_gene: TRBV19; CDR3nt: TGTGCCAGTAGTATAGGAGGACAAAGCTACACCTTC; CDR3aa: CASSIGGQSYTF
abundance: .; d_gene: TRBD2; j_gene: TRBJ2-1; v_gene: TRBV28; CDR3nt: TGTGCCAGCAGACCGGGACCGGGACTAGCGATCTTGGAGTTCTTC; CDR3aa: CASRPGPGLAILEFF
abundance: .; d_gene: TRBD1; j_gene: TRBJ2-6; v_gene: TRBV2; CDR3nt: TGTGCCAGCAGAGAAACAGGGGTTGGGGCCAACGTCCTGACTTTC; CDR3aa: CASRETGVGANVLTF
abundance: .; d_gene: TRBD1; j_gene: TRBJ2-1; v_gene: TRBV5-1; CDR3nt: TGCGCCAGCAGCTTTGATCAGGACAGGGGAATGTACAATGAGCAGTTCTTC; CDR3aa: CASSFDQDRGMYNEQFF
abundance: once; d_gene: .; j_gene: TRBJ2-2; v_gene: TRBV27; CDR3nt: TGTGCCAGCAGTTTATTGGTTCTAGCCGGCACCGGGGAGCTGTTTTTT; CDR3aa: CASSLLVLAGTGELFF